This T cell receptor (beta chain) was retrieved from a study of shared clonotypes between healthy human individuals. General study findings and limits: Memory subsets had estimated richness that was generally smaller than that of naive subsets.

The CDR3 extends over 13 amino acids. V was clipped by 9 bases and J by 3 bases, with 12 bases between them. The germline V gene encodes CDR1 MNHEY and CDR2 SVGAGI. Remarks on this clone: What it binds is not known.

The repertoire was sequenced with immunoSEQ multiplex PCR; TCRdb's copy has only in-frame clones and lacks some. The table records approximately 1,500,000 clones, under 99% of them present only once. The sample taken for sequencing was naive CD4+ T cells sorted from blood. As for subset: CD45RA+ positively selected. The receptor was derived from a man aged 30 to 39 in good health. The rearrangement uses TRBV6-5 and TRBJ1-5; D may be TRBD1 (5 bases). CDR3 in amino acids: CASCRDVNQPQHF. The CDR3 nucleotides are TGTGCCAGTTGCAGGGATGTCAATCAGCCCCAGCATTTT.